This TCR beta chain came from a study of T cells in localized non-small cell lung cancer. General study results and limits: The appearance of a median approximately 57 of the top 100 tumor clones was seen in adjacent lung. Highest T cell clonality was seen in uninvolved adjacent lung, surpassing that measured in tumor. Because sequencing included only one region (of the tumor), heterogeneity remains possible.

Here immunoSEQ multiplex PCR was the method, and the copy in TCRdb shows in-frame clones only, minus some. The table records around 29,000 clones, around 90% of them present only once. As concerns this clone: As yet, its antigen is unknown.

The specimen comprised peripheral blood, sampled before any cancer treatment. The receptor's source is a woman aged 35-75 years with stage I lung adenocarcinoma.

The CDR3 loop reads CASSQLWTSTRDEQYF. DNA for the CDR3: TGCGCCAGCAGCCAGCTCTGGACTTCGACAAGGGACGAGCAGTACTTC. This chain links TRBV4-1 with TRBJ2-7, with D maybe TRBD2 (5 bases). CDR1 MGHRA and CDR2 YSYEKL come from the germline V gene. Trimming cost V 3 bases and J 5 bases, with 20 bases left between them. The CDR3 contains 16 residues.